The 9 T cell receptor beta chains below all came from one sample that was sequenced in a study of metastatic and nonmetastatic thyroid tumors. Prior to thyroid surgery, none of the patients had received any treatment. MiXCR was used by TCRdb to re-call the PCR reads. In the table there are over 10,000 clones, approximately 32% of which are singletons. Sequencing was performed on tumor tissue. The origin of the receptors is a female donor with papillary thyroid cancer or a benign thyroid nodule (not recorded which). Some clones in this sample may be carry-over from other donors' samples.

This sequence joins TRBV7-6 and TRBJ2-5; TRBD2 matches at 14 bases. Germline assignment: CDR1 SGHVS and CDR2 FNYEAQ. The CDR3 has 17 residues. Trimming removed 0 bases from V and 5 bases from J; junction bases left unmatched: 5. The CDR3 region is CASSLAGTSGGFETQYF. CDR3 in DNA: TGTGCCAGCAGCTTAGCTGGGACTAGCGGGGGTTTTGAGACCCAGTACTTC.

V usage is TRBV6-2 or TRBV6-3 and J usage is TRBJ2-5, with 8 nucleotides matching TRBD1. Trimming removed 8 bases from V and 4 bases from J; junction bases left unmatched: 6. This CDR3 contains 13 residues. Germline V CDR1 and CDR2: MNHEY, SVGEGT. CDR3 in amino acids: CASHRGSRETQYF. The CDR3 DNA follows: TGTGCCAGCCACAGGGGGAGTCGAGAGACCCAGTACTTC.

The V and J genes are TRBV6-2 or TRBV6-3 and TRBJ2-3; 9 nucleotides agree with TRBD2. Germline loops: CDR1 MNHEY, CDR2 SVGEGT. The CDR3 consists of 14 residues. V gave up 4 bases and J gave up 6 bases; unmatched junction bases: 5. This chain's CDR3 is CASSSNSGSDTQYF. CDR3 in DNA: TGTGCCAGCAGTTCAAATAGCGGGAGCGATACGCAGTATTTT.

Concerning this clone itself: Germline is not matched at one junction end, which may reflect a read error. The chain joins TRBV24-1 to TRBJ2-1; 9 nucleotides align to TRBD2. From germline, CDR1 is KGHDR and CDR2 SFDVKD. The CDR3 consists of 17 residues. Here the CDR3 reads CATIDRMVLAGINEQFF. The CDR3 DNA sequence: TGTGCCACCATTGATCGAATGGTGCTAGCGGGGATCAATGAGCAGTTCTTC.

This clone is deemed medium-sized. The rearrangement joins TRBV5-1 to TRBJ1-2; 8 nucleotides match TRBD1. The germline CDR1 and CDR2 sequences are SGHRS and YFSETQ. Trimming cost V 0 bases and J 3 bases; bases outside gene matches: 10. The CDR3 extends over 17 amino acids. CDR3 in DNA: TGCGCCAGCAGCTTGGCCGGGGCAGGGGGCAGGTACTATGGCTACACCTTC. Residues: CASSLAGAGGRYYGYTF.

The rearrangement uses TRBV7-9 and TRBJ1-1; D unclear. V dropped 6 bases and J dropped 5 bases, with 16 bases sitting between them. The CDR3 is 14 residues long. Germline V gene sequence: CDR1 SEHNR, CDR2 FQNEAQ (reference sequence). The CDR3 DNA follows: TGTGCCAGCAGAAAGAGGGTTGAGAATACTGAAGCTTTCTTT. Protein: CASRKRVENTEAFF.

The chain couples TRBV6-1 to TRBJ2-7; possibly TRBD2 for D (7 bases). In germline, CDR1 is MNHNS, CDR2 SASEGT. Trimming pared 11 bases from V and 10 bases from J, leaving 27 bases between. The CDR3 contains 14 residues. CDR3 in amino acids: CAGGRSAGAQDQYF. CDR3 coding DNA: TGTGCCGGAGGGAGAAGCGCGGGGGCTCAAGATCAGTACTTC.

The chain employs TRBV5-1 and TRBJ2-7; possible D gene TRBD1, 5 bases. CDR1 and CDR2 from the germline V gene are SGHRS and YFSETQ. V dropped 0 bases and J dropped 5 bases, with 18 bases sitting between them. The CDR3 has 16 amino acids. The CDR3 spells CASSLVSPGFKNEQYF. The CDR3 DNA reads as TGCGCCAGCAGCTTGGTTTCCCCAGGGTTCAAAAACGAGCAGTACTTC.

Note on this clone: Its ends do not fully match the called genes, so a read error is possible. This chain uses TRBV19 with TRBJ2-5; D is uncertain. The CDR3 extends over 13 amino acids. Per the germline V gene, CDR1 is LNHDA and CDR2 is SQIVND (reference sequence). The CDR3 DNA follows: TGTGCCAGTAGTGCTGTACTGCAAGATACCCAGTACTTC. It specifies CASSAVLQDTQYF.